Listed below are T cell receptor beta chains from one sample, sequenced in a study of blood T cell dynamics during melanoma immunotherapy. Profiled with immunoSEQ multiplex PCR; TCRdb holds only in-frame clones, not every one. The data hold some 15,000 clones, with approximately 89% observed a single time. This material consisted of blood, taken from a patient treated with checkpoint blockade. These receptors all come from a human donor with melanoma. CDR3s include the opening cysteine and the closing phenylalanine or tryptophan. A D gene is named only where the DNA matches it firmly. Clone size is not always given. Where it is, it says once, few, many or a class for expanded clones.

size,V,J,D,DNA,CDR3
.,TRBV4-3,TRBJ2-1,.,TGCGCCAGCAGCCTGGTGGGGGCGGGGTACAATGAGCAGTTCTTC,CASSLVGAGYNEQFF
.,TRBV18,TRBJ2-7,.,TGTGCCAGCTCAGACGGACGCTACGAGCAGTACTTC,CASSDGRYEQYF
.,TRBV9,TRBJ2-2,.,TGTGCCAGCAGCGTACCAAGAGACGGGGAGCTGTTTTTT,CASSVPRDGELFF
.,TRBV9,TRBJ2-5,.,TGTGCCAGCAGCGTAAGGGGTGGTACGGGTGGGCAGACCCAGTACTTC,CASSVRGGTGGQTQYF
.,TRBV7-2,TRBJ2-1,.,TGTGCCAGCAGCTTAGGGCGGAGATGGGCCAATGAGCAGTTCTTC,CASSLGRRWANEQFF
.,TRBV7-8,TRBJ1-5,.,TGTGCCAGCAGCCTCTCCACAGAGCCACTCAATCAGCCCCAGCATTTT,CASSLSTEPLNQPQHF
.,TRBV19,TRBJ1-4,TRBD1,TGTGCCAGTAGAAGGGGGTCGGGACAGGGCGAGGAAAAACTGTTTTTT,CASRRGSGQGEEKLFF
.,TRBV2,TRBJ2-7,.,TGTGCCAGCAGTGATTGGAATTCGGTTTACTACGAGCAGTACTTC,CASSDWNSVYYEQYF
.,TRBV27,TRBJ2-3,TRBD1,TGTGCCAGCAGTTTCCCCGGGACAGCAGGCACAGATACGCAGTATTTT,CASSFPGTAGTDTQYF
.,TRBV14,TRBJ2-5,.,TGTGCCAGCAGCCTCCGAGGGGCATGGGAGACCCAGTACTTC,CASSLRGAWETQYF
.,TRBV5-6,TRBJ2-2,TRBD1,TGTGCCAGCAGCTCCGAGACAGGGATTGGCGGGGAGCTGTTTTTT,CASSSETGIGGELFF
few,TRBV29-1,TRBJ1-2,.,TGCAGCGCCGACACCAGGGCTAACTATGGCTACACCTTC,CSADTRANYGYTF
.,TRBV10-3,TRBJ2-2,.,TGTGCCATCAGTGAGTCGCCAGGGCCCCCCTTTAATAAAGACGGGGAGCTGTTTTTT,CAISESPGPPFNKDGELFF
once,TRBV30,TRBJ1-1,.,TGTGCCTGGGCCGCCCGGGGCGCGGGGGACACTGAAGCTTTCTTT,CAWAARGAGDTEAFF
.,TRBV10-2,TRBJ1-5,.,TGCGCCAGCAGTGAGTCAAGTGGGGGTGGGTCGGCCCAGCATTTT,CASSESSGGGSAQHF
.,TRBV6-1,TRBJ1-2,.,TGTGCCACCTCCCACCGTGGCCTTGGGGCGGGCTACACCTTC,CATSHRGLGAGYTF
.,TRBV5-1,TRBJ2-5,.,TGCGCCAGCACCAACGGGGGCGGAGAGACCCAGTACTTC,CASTNGGGETQYF
.,TRBV27,TRBJ2-7,.,TGTGCCAGCAGTCGCGCGGGGACTGCCTACGAGCAGTACTTC,CASSRAGTAYEQYF
.,TRBV7-8,TRBJ2-1,.,TGTGCCAGCAGCTCATCTCCGGAGACTAGCTCCTACAATGAGCAGTTCTTC,CASSSSPETSSYNEQFF
.,TRBV19,TRBJ2-2,.,TGTGCCAGTAGTGCCCGACAGGCCACCGGGGAGCTGTTTTTT,CASSARQATGELFF
.,TRBV9,TRBJ2-1,.,TGTGCCAGCAGCCAGCGGGGGACAGAGAAATACAATGAGCAGTTCTTC,CASSQRGTEKYNEQFF
once,TRBV6-1,TRBJ1-3,.,TGTGCCAGCAGTGAGCCCCGAGGGACTGGAAACACCATATATTTT,CASSEPRGTGNTIYF
.,TRBV5-4,TRBJ2-1,TRBD2,TGTGCCAGCAGCACCCGGGGGGGCGCCTACAATGAGCAGTTCTTC,CASSTRGGAYNEQFF
.,TRBV4-2,TRBJ2-6,.,TGTGCCAGCAGCCAAGAAGGAGCGAGTGGGGCCAACGTCCTGACTTTC,CASSQEGASGANVLTF
.,TRBV5-6,TRBJ2-7,.,TGTGCCAGCAGCGTAAGCCGGGACATTGGGGCGGGGTTCCTCTACGAGCAGTACTTC,CASSVSRDIGAGFLYEQYF
.,TRBV11-2,TRBJ2-5,.,TGTGCCAGCAGCCCGGGACCGCCGCAGCAGTACTTC,CASSPGPPQQYF
.,TRBV16,TRBJ1-2,.,TGTGCCAGCAGCCAATCGGGTGGCTATGGCTACACCTTC,CASSQSGGYGYTF
.,TRBV19,TRBJ1-2,TRBD1,TGTGCCAGTTTCCGGACAGGGGCCGGCAATGGCTACACCTTC,CASFRTGAGNGYTF
.,TRBV30,TRBJ1-2,.,TGTGCCTGGAGTGCTGCTAGGACAGCCCCATCGTATGGCTACACCTTC,CAWSAARTAPSYGYTF
.,TRBV30,TRBJ1-1,.,TGTGCCTGGAGTCAGGGAGGCACTGAAGCTTTCTTT,CAWSQGGTEAFF
.,TRBV7-2,TRBJ2-5,.,TGTGCCAGCAGCCCCTTTGGAGATACCCAGTACTTC,CASSPFGDTQYF
.,TRBV6-6,TRBJ1-6,.,TGTGCCAGCAGTTCAGACCTATATAAAGGTTCACCCCTCCACTTT,CASSSDLYKGSPLHF
.,TRBV6-5,TRBJ1-6,TRBD1,TGTGCCAGCAGTTACTCGGGGACAGGGGAATCACCCCTCCACTTT,CASSYSGTGESPLHF
.,TRBV6-6,TRBJ2-7,.,TGTGCCACCTCGGACACCTACGAGCAGTACTTC,CATSDTYEQYF
few,TRBV6-6,TRBJ1-6,.,TGTGCCAGCAGCCACGGGGCTAGGCGAGACGGTTCACCCCTCCACTTT,CASSHGARRDGSPLHF
.,TRBV11-3,TRBJ2-1,TRBD2,TGTGCCAGCAGCTTAGGAGTTCAGGGCGGGAGTATGGATGAGCAGTTCTTC,CASSLGVQGGSMDEQFF
.,TRBV4-2,TRBJ2-5,TRBD2,TGTGCCAGCAGCGCGGCTAGCGGGGTCGAAGAGACCCAGTACTTC,CASSAASGVEETQYF
once,TRBV7-9,TRBJ1-1,.,TGTGCCAGCAGCTTAAGGGGGAGAGGGACTGAAGCTTTCTTT,CASSLRGRGTEAFF
.,TRBV27,TRBJ2-2,.,TGTGCCAGCAGTCCACACACCGGGGAGCTGTTTTTT,CASSPHTGELFF
.,TRBV19,TRBJ1-1,.,TGTGCCAGTACACGCTACAGGGATTTCCCTGAAGCTTTCTTT,CASTRYRDFPEAFF
.,TRBV11-2,TRBJ2-3,.,TGTGCCAGCAGCCCGAATGGGCAGGACACAGATACGCAGTATTTT,CASSPNGQDTDTQYF
.,TRBV2,TRBJ1-4,.,TGTGCCAGCAGTCTTTCGGATACAACTAATGAAAAACTGTTTTTT,CASSLSDTTNEKLFF
.,TRBV27,TRBJ1-1,TRBD1,TGTGCCAGCAGTCCCAGACAGGGGCGCACTGAAGCTTTCTTT,CASSPRQGRTEAFF
.,TRBV18,TRBJ1-4,.,TGTGCCAGCTCACCCCTGAGGGAGGCTGAAAAACTGTTTTTT,CASSPLREAEKLFF
once,TRBV19,TRBJ2-1,.,TGTGCCAGTAGTATGGGAGACTACAATGAGCAGTTCTTC,CASSMGDYNEQFF
.,TRBV7-6,TRBJ1-1,TRBD1,TGTGCCAGCAGCCGGACAGGGATAGAAACTGAAGCTTTCTTT,CASSRTGIETEAFF
.,TRBV11-2,TRBJ1-3,.,TGTGCCAGCACCCTACGGGCAACCCCTGGAAACACCATATATTTT,CASTLRATPGNTIYF
.,TRBV11-3,TRBJ1-1,TRBD1,TGTGCCAGCAGCGCCGGGACAGGAAAGAACACTGAAGCTTTCTTT,CASSAGTGKNTEAFF
.,TRBV28,TRBJ1-4,.,TGTGCCAGCAGCGCCCGTGGGTCAAGGGGCGAAAAACTGTTTTTT,CASSARGSRGEKLFF
.,TRBV5-1,TRBJ2-1,TRBD2,TGCGCCAGCAGCTTGACCGGGAGGATTGACAATGAGCAGTTCTTC,CASSLTGRIDNEQFF
.,TRBV7-9,TRBJ1-2,.,TGTGCCAGCAGCCCTTTCAGCGAAGGTGGCTACACCTTC,CASSPFSEGGYTF
.,TRBV7-6,TRBJ2-2,.,TGTGCCAGCAGCTTAGCGCTCGGACAGCGGAACACCGGGGAGCTGTTTTTT,CASSLALGQRNTGELFF
.,TRBV18,TRBJ1-4,.,TGTGCCAGCCGTTCCAGGGAAGATGAAAAACTGTTTTTT,CASRSREDEKLFF
.,TRBV2,TRBJ2-7,TRBD1,TGTGCCAGCAGTGAGGGTGTGAGGGGACAGATCTACGAGCAGTACTTC,CASSEGVRGQIYEQYF
.,TRBV5-1,TRBJ2-5,TRBD1,TGCGCCAGCAGCTTGGGAGGGACAGGGCAAGAGACCCAGTACTTC,CASSLGGTGQETQYF
.,TRBV27,TRBJ2-7,.,TGTGCCAGCAGCCTCAGGGTAGGGGGTTACGAGCAGTACTTC,CASSLRVGGYEQYF
.,TRBV5-1,TRBJ2-3,TRBD1,TGCGCCAGCAAATGGACAGGAGGTAGCACAGATACGCAGTATTTT,CASKWTGGSTDTQYF